A selection of T cell receptor beta chains follows, all from one sample in a study of CD8+ T cells in alopecia areata. Using immunoSEQ multiplex PCR, the repertoire was profiled, and TCRdb retains in-frame clones only, with some absent. The data hold tens of thousands of clones, with around 54% observed a single time. The source material was NKG2D-high CD8+ T cells sorted from blood. The receptors here all came from a human donor with alopecia areata. Each CDR3 is given with its conserved first and last residue. A D gene is named only where the DNA matches it firmly. Clone sizes are given selectively: once, few, many, or a class where the clone is expanded.

size	J	V	D	CDR3	DNA
few	TRBJ2-1	TRBV29-1	TRBD2	CSGGLADAYNEQFF	TGCAGCGGAGGCCTAGCGGACGCCTACAATGAGCAGTTCTTC
NA	TRBJ1-5	TRBV27	NA	CASSLQGQPQHF	TGTGCCAGCAGTCTACAGGGTCAGCCCCAGCATTTT
NA	TRBJ2-2	TRBV9	NA	CASSPTGSGELFF	TGTGCCAGCAGCCCGACGGGTAGCGGGGAGCTGTTTTTT
NA	TRBJ1-1	TRBV4-1	NA	CASSQGPEAFF	TGCGCCAGCAGCCAGGGCCCCGAAGCTTTCTTT
few	TRBJ2-2	TRBV29-1	NA	CSGVGTSTGELFF	TGCAGCGGGGTGGGCACATCCACCGGGGAGCTGTTTTTT
few	TRBJ2-1	TRBV7-9	NA	CASSGSGYEQFF	TGTGCCAGCAGCGGTAGCGGCTATGAGCAGTTCTTC
once	TRBJ2-4	TRBV5-1	TRBD1	CASRPATGGENIQYF	TGCGCCAGCAGGCCAGCGACAGGGGGGGAAAACATTCAGTACTTC
NA	TRBJ2-5	TRBV2	NA	CASSVGLYQETQYF	TGTGCCAGCAGTGTAGGCCTGTACCAAGAGACCCAGTACTTC
few	TRBJ2-7	TRBV19	NA	CASSFSGGSYEQYF	TGTGCCAGTAGTTTTTCCGGCGGCTCCTACGAGCAGTACTTC
NA	TRBJ2-7	TRBV5-4	NA	CASSPSPAGYEQYF	TGTGCCAGCAGCCCCAGCCCCGCCGGGTACGAGCAGTACTTC
NA	TRBJ1-4	TRBV29-1	TRBD1	CSVARQGDEKLFF	TGCAGCGTGGCGCGGCAGGGGGATGAAAAACTGTTTTTT
NA	TRBJ2-7	TRBV27	TRBD1	CASSSGQSGYEQYF	TGTGCCAGCAGTTCGGGACAGTCAGGGTACGAGCAGTACTTC
NA	TRBJ2-3	TRBV2	TRBD2	CASRPTSGGADTQYF	TGTGCCAGCAGACCGACTAGCGGGGGGGCCGATACGCAGTATTTT
NA	TRBJ1-3	TRBV29-1	TRBD1	CSVGGTGGFGNTIYF	TGCAGCGTTGGAGGGACAGGGGGTTTCGGAAACACCATATATTTT
NA	TRBJ1-1	TRBV2	NA	CASIPPRNTEAFF	TGTGCCAGCATCCCACCACGGAACACTGAAGCTTTCTTT
NA	TRBJ2-1	TRBV29-1	TRBD2	CSVEGRRGNNEQFF	TGCAGCGTTGAAGGCCGGCGGGGGAACAATGAGCAGTTCTTC
NA	TRBJ1-1	TRBV30	TRBD1	CAWSYGQAAEAFF	TGTGCCTGGAGTTACGGACAGGCGGCTGAAGCTTTCTTT
few	TRBJ2-3	TRBV25-1	TRBD1	CATGLGTGGDTQYF	TGTGCCACGGGACTCGGGACAGGGGGAGATACGCAGTATTTT
few	TRBJ2-7	TRBV2	NA	CASSDLVLEQYF	TGTGCCAGCAGTGATTTGGTTCTCGAGCAGTACTTC
many	TRBJ1-5	TRBV13	NA	CASSRPGQPQHF	TGTGCCAGCAGCCGGCCGGGTCAGCCCCAGCATTTT
few	TRBJ2-7	TRBV7-2	TRBD2	CASSLSGVSSYEQYF	TGTGCCAGCAGCTTGAGCGGGGTGAGCTCCTACGAGCAGTACTTC
NA	TRBJ1-2	TRBV11-2	TRBD1	CASRSLWRGRDYGYTF	TGTGCCAGCAGGTCCCTTTGGAGGGGGCGCGACTATGGCTACACCTTC
NA	TRBJ1-2	TRBV28	TRBD1	CASNRGLGYTF	TGTGCCAGCAACAGGGGGCTTGGCTACACCTTC
NA	TRBJ2-2	TRBV19	NA	CASSTPGPRVIGELFF	TGTGCCAGTAGTACCCCCGGGCCTCGGGTAATCGGGGAGCTGTTTTTT
few	TRBJ2-1	TRBV29-1	TRBD1	CSVGQGYNEQFF	TGCAGCGTTGGACAGGGGTACAATGAGCAGTTCTTC
NA	TRBJ2-7	TRBV27	TRBD1	CASSSEVGQGTYEQYF	TGTGCCAGCAGTTCGGAAGTAGGACAGGGGACGTACGAGCAGTACTTC
NA	TRBJ2-1	TRBV29-1	NA	CSVEVVDSEQFF	TGCAGCGTTGAGGTCGTTGATTCTGAGCAGTTCTTC
NA	TRBJ1-1	TRBV29-1	NA	CSVVPGANTEAFF	TGCAGCGTTGTTCCGGGTGCGAACACTGAAGCTTTCTTT
NA	TRBJ2-1	TRBV9	NA	CASSSPQLGDEQFF	TGTGCCAGCAGCTCCCCACAGCTGGGCGATGAGCAGTTCTTC
NA	TRBJ1-6	TRBV28	NA	CASRSSQGSAPLHF	TGTGCCAGCAGGTCATCACAGGGATCTGCACCCCTCCACTTT
NA	TRBJ1-2	TRBV6-5	NA	CASSYSEYYGYTF	TGTGCCAGCAGTTACTCGGAGTACTATGGCTACACCTTC
NA	TRBJ2-1	TRBV4-3	NA	CASSQGILVPEQFF	TGCGCCAGCAGCCAAGGAATTCTAGTTCCTGAGCAGTTCTTC
NA	TRBJ2-2	TRBV29-1	TRBD1	CSAGTGGSTGELFF	TGCAGCGCCGGGACAGGGGGCTCCACCGGGGAGCTGTTTTTT
NA	TRBJ2-1	TRBV13	NA	CASSLPDSSYNEQFF	TGTGCCAGCAGCTTACCGGACAGCTCCTACAATGAGCAGTTCTTC
once	TRBJ2-5	TRBV7-2	TRBD2	CASSPSGGYQETQYF	TGTGCCAGCAGCCCTAGCGGGGGATACCAAGAGACCCAGTACTTC
few	TRBJ2-7	TRBV29-1	TRBD2	CSVPSTSGRIGDEQYF	TGCAGCGTGCCCTCGACTAGCGGGAGGATCGGAGACGAGCAGTACTTC
few	TRBJ2-5	TRBV29-1	TRBD2	CSVELAGVGETQYF	TGCAGCGTTGAATTAGCGGGAGTTGGGGAGACCCAGTACTTC
NA	TRBJ2-7	TRBV2	NA	CASRDSYEQYF	TGTGCCAGCAGGGATTCCTACGAGCAGTACTTC
few	TRBJ2-7	TRBV7-8	NA	CASSSINSYEQYF	TGTGCCAGCAGCTCCATCAATTCCTACGAGCAGTACTTC
NA	TRBJ2-7	TRBV4-1	NA	CASSQDGGSSYEQYF	TGCGCCAGCAGCCAAGATGGGGGCAGCTCCTACGAGCAGTACTTC
few	TRBJ2-1	TRBV14	TRBD2	CASGLAGGPLGEQFF	TGTGCCAGCGGACTAGCGGGGGGGCCCCTCGGTGAGCAGTTCTTC
NA	TRBJ2-1	TRBV27	TRBD2	CASSGGGSSYNEQFF	TGTGCCAGCAGTGGCGGGGGAAGTTCCTACAATGAGCAGTTCTTC